These T cell receptor beta chains were read from a single sample in a study of T cell responses to AZD1222 COVID-19 vaccine. Produced via immunoSEQ multiplex PCR; TCRdb's table is partial and in-frame only. The sample has over 120,000 clones; about 92% are singletons. Sample: peripheral blood, taken 28 days after the second AZD1222 dose. Source of these receptors: an adult who received the AZD1222 COVID-19 vaccine. Both conserved end residues are trimmed from each CDR3. Each record gives: V gene, J gene, clone size, CDR3 protein. Some rows have no size entry. The others give once, few or many, or a class for an expanded clone.

>TRBV9|TRBJ2-3|.
ASSVDPASTDTQY
>TRBV28|TRBJ2-7|once
ASEQGSSYEQY
>TRBV15|TRBJ2-5|.
ATSGVKETQY
>TRBV24-1|TRBJ2-6|.
ATSASDASGANVLT
>TRBV28|TRBJ2-1|.
ASSPSRTSGYNEQF
>TRBV13|TRBJ2-7|.
ASSPRQGNSYEQY
>TRBV10-3|TRBJ2-3|.
AIRGQGGTDTQY
>TRBV4-1|TRBJ1-1|.
ASSQTPGDTEAF
>TRBV7-9|TRBJ2-1|.
ASSTSGTRSYNEQF
>TRBV25-1|TRBJ2-7|.
ASRGQASYEQY
>TRBV7-3|TRBJ2-1|.
ASSTGLAGGPGEQF
>TRBV19|TRBJ2-7|few
ASAPGLTYEQY
>TRBV7-9|TRBJ2-7|.
ATTGTSPYEQY
>TRBV25-1|TRBJ1-4|.
ASSEYRGPPATNEKLF
>TRBV7-3|TRBJ2-1|.
ASSLAIEAEQF
>TRBV27|TRBJ2-2|.
ASSTGGLDTGELF
>TRBV4-1|TRBJ1-1|.
ASSQVAGTAEAF
>TRBV27|TRBJ2-2|.
ASKRSGTGELF
>TRBV28|TRBJ2-7|.
ASSAPGRGAYEQY
>TRBV30|TRBJ2-7|.
AWSRDRGVDEQY
>TRBV7-9|TRBJ2-5|.
ASSPGTSGEVYETQY
>TRBV14|TRBJ1-3|.
ASSPLGTGGGNTIY
>TRBV10-1|TRBJ2-1|once
ATQNSGVNEQF
>TRBV5-1|TRBJ2-7|.
ASSLALEGGYEQY
>TRBV2|TRBJ2-7|.
ASSESGTSAYEQY
>TRBV4-2|TRBJ2-3|.
ASSQDFPAASGITDTQY
>TRBV5-4|TRBJ1-6|.
ASSLERGMNSPLH
>TRBV25-1|TRBJ2-1|.
ASSPPRADIGF